This is a list of T cell receptor beta chains from one sample in a study of regulatory T cells in long-lasting Graves disease. Each CDR3 protein is one row after TCRdb ran MiXCR on the multiplex PCR reads. The sample holds 350,000 to 550,000 distinct CDR3 sequences; around 13% are singletons and the top ten take approximately 17%. The data also belong to a second study, concerning T cells in Graves' hyperthyroidism and ophthalmopathy.

The sequences come from peripheral blood mononuclear cells (PBMCs), collected at new diagnosis, from a patient treated with antithyroid drugs. These receptors all stem from a woman between 50 and 59 years old with Graves disease. Both conserved end residues are part of each CDR3. D genes are given only for firm matches. Clone size appears in some rows only: once, few, many, or a class for an expanded clone.

J gene,V gene,D gene,clone size,CDR3 DNA,CDR3 protein
TRBJ2-1,TRBV6-1,TRBD2,many,TGTGCCAGCAGTGAATGGTGGACTAGCGTAACGAATGAGCAGTTCTTC,CASSEWWTSVTNEQFF
TRBJ1-1,TRBV12-3/TRBV12-4,NA,few,TGTGCCAGCAGGCCGATCCGGGACTCTGAAGCTTTCTTT,CASRPIRDSEAFF
TRBJ2-5,TRBV4-2,NA,many,TGTGCCAGCAGCCAACCGACAGACCAAGAGACCCAGTACTTC,CASSQPTDQETQYF
TRBJ1-3,TRBV28,TRBD1,few,TGTGCCAGCACCGACCTACCGGGACAGACAGGGTTAGGAAACACCATATATTTT,CASTDLPGQTGLGNTIYF
TRBJ2-6,TRBV12-3/TRBV12-4,NA,few,TGTGCCAGCAGTTTGGTACAGGCGGGGGCCAACGTCCTGACTTTC,CASSLVQAGANVLTF
TRBJ2-1,TRBV29-1,NA,many,TGCAGCGCCCTACTAGCTTACAATGAGCAGTTCTTC,CSALLAYNEQFF
TRBJ2-1,TRBV9,NA,few,TGTGCCAGCAGCGTATCGACAGAGTTTGAGCAGTTCTTC,CASSVSTEFEQFF
TRBJ1-6,TRBV18,TRBD1,few,TGTGCCAGCTCACGGGACAGGGGGCATAATTCACCCCTCCACTTT,CASSRDRGHNSPLHF
TRBJ2-1,TRBV2,TRBD2,many,TGTGCCAGCAGTGAAACCGGACTAGCGGCCTACAATGAGCAGTTCTTC,CASSETGLAAYNEQFF
TRBJ2-1,TRBV4-1,TRBD2,many,TGCGCCAGCAGCCAAGAACCGGCGACTAGCGTTTACAATGAGCAGTTCTTC,CASSQEPATSVYNEQFF
TRBJ2-7,TRBV30,NA,NA,TGTGCCTGGAGCAACGAGGGCTACTACGAGCAGTACTTC,CAWSNEGYYEQYF
TRBJ2-7,TRBV28,NA,many,TGTGCCAGCAGTTTAGCTAACGAGCAGTACTTC,CASSLANEQYF
TRBJ1-1,TRBV7-9,NA,many,TGTGCCAGCAGCCGAGGGGGAGGGAACACTGAAGCTTTCTTT,CASSRGGGNTEAFF
TRBJ2-1,TRBV27,TRBD2,many,TGTGCCAGCAAGGCGGTGGGAGGGTTCTACAATGAGCAGTTCTTC,CASKAVGGFYNEQFF
TRBJ2-7,TRBV19,TRBD2,NA,TGTGCCAGTAGTACCGGACTAGCGGGAGCCCAGTCCTACGAGCAGTACTTC,CASSTGLAGAQSYEQYF
TRBJ2-1,TRBV2,TRBD2,NA,TGTGCCAGCAGCGAAGGACTAGCGGGAATCACTGAGCAGTTCTTC,CASSEGLAGITEQFF
TRBJ2-3,TRBV28,NA,NA,TGTGCCAGCAGTCTTATCCTCGGGGGTTCTAGCACAGATACGCAGTATTTT,CASSLILGGSSTDTQYF
TRBJ1-2,TRBV9,NA,few,TGTGCCAGCAGCGGGGTTGGGGGGGCCCAGACCCCATTCTATGGCTACACCTTC,CASSGVGGAQTPFYGYTF
TRBJ2-7,TRBV20-1,TRBD2,many,TGCAGTGCTTCCGGGACTAGCGGATACGAGCAGTACTTC,CSASGTSGYEQYF
TRBJ2-3,TRBV7-9,TRBD2,few,TGTGCCAGCAGCTTAACCTCCCGGCCTAGCGGGAGGCCCACAGATACGCAGTATTTT,CASSLTSRPSGRPTDTQYF
TRBJ2-7,TRBV6-1,TRBD2,many,TGTGCCAGCAGTGAAAGGACTAGCGGGGGCTACGAGCAGTACTTC,CASSERTSGGYEQYF
TRBJ1-5,TRBV19,NA,few,TGTGCCAGTAGTATCCCATCCCAGGGGCTCAATCAGCCCCAGCATTTT,CASSIPSQGLNQPQHF
TRBJ2-7,TRBV2,TRBD1,many,TGTGCCAGCAGTCAGGACAGGGAGAGCTACGAGCAGTACTTC,CASSQDRESYEQYF
TRBJ1-2,TRBV28,TRBD1,many,TGTGCCAGCAGACCCACAGGGGGGCCTAGAGGCTACACCTTC,CASRPTGGPRGYTF
TRBJ2-3,TRBV5-1,TRBD2,many,TGCGCCAGCAGCTTGGTGGTTAGCGGGAGCACAGATACGCAGTATTTT,CASSLVVSGSTDTQYF
TRBJ2-7,TRBV29-1,NA,many,TGCAGCGTTGCCAGGGGATCCTACGAGCAGTACTTC,CSVARGSYEQYF
TRBJ1-4,TRBV5-5,NA,few,TGTGCCAGCAGCTTGTTTGTTGAAAACCCTAATGAAAAACTGTTTTTT,CASSLFVENPNEKLFF
TRBJ2-2,TRBV5-1,TRBD1,NA,TGCGCCAGCAGTCAATCCACAGGGGGCGGTTCCGGGGAGCTGTTTTTT,CASSQSTGGGSGELFF
TRBJ2-1,TRBV2,NA,many,TGTGCCAGCAACAGGGCTCGGGAACAGTTCTTC,CASNRAREQFF
TRBJ2-7,TRBV10-2,NA,few,TGCGCCAGCAGTGAGTCTGGGAGTGTGTACGAGCAGTACTTC,CASSESGSVYEQYF
TRBJ2-3,TRBV11-2,TRBD2,NA,TGTGCCAGCAGGAGGACTAGTCTGGCAGATACGCAGTATTTT,CASRRTSLADTQYF
TRBJ1-1,TRBV19,NA,many,TGTGCCAGTAGAGGGGTGGCGGGAATGACAACTGAAGCTTTCTTT,CASRGVAGMTTEAFF
TRBJ2-5,TRBV11-2,NA,many,TGTGCCAGCAGCTTATTGGCCGGGACAAATGCTCAAGAGACCCAGTACTTC,CASSLLAGTNAQETQYF
TRBJ1-5,TRBV12-3/TRBV12-4,TRBD1,NA,TGTGCCAGTAGTAGGGGACCGGGACAGGGCAGATATCAGCCCCAGCATTTT,CASSRGPGQGRYQPQHF
TRBJ2-7,TRBV7-9,TRBD1,many,TGCGCCAGCAGCGCCATCCGGGACAGGGTTTCCTACGAGCAGTACTTC,CASSAIRDRVSYEQYF
TRBJ1-1,TRBV11-2,NA,many,TGTGCCAGCAGCTTAGAGATAAACACTGAAGCTTTCTTT,CASSLEINTEAFF
TRBJ2-1,TRBV27,NA,many,TGTGCCAGCAACTGTTGCCGACAGCACCCCTCCTACAATGAGCAGTTCTTC,CASNCCRQHPSYNEQFF
TRBJ1-2,TRBV5-5,NA,few,TGTGCCAGCGGAAGAGCGGGGGCTCGCTATGGCTACACCTTC,CASGRAGARYGYTF
TRBJ1-2,TRBV28,TRBD1,NA,TGTGCCAGCAGTACCCTGGACAGGCTCTATGGCTACACCTTC,CASSTLDRLYGYTF
TRBJ2-3,TRBV11-2,TRBD2,NA,TGTGCCAGCAGCTTAAGCGCTAGCGGGAGGACAGATACGCAGTATTTT,CASSLSASGRTDTQYF
TRBJ2-1,TRBV7-2,TRBD2,NA,TGTGCCAGCAACTTGCCGGGGGGGACAATTGGGCAGTTCTTC,CASNLPGGTIGQFF